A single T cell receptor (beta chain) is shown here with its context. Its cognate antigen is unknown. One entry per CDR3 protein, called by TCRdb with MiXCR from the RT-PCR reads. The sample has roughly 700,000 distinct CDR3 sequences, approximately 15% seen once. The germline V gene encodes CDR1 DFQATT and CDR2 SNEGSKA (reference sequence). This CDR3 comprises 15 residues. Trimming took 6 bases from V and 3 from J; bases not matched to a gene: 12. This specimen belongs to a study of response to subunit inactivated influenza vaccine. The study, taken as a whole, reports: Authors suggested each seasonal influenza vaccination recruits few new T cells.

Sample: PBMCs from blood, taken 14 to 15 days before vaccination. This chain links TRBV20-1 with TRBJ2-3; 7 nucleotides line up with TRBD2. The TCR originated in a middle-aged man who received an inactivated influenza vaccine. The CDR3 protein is CSAPDGGGRTDTQYF. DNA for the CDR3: TGCAGTGCACCCGATGGGGGAGGGAGGACAGATACGCAGTATTTT.